These T cell receptor beta chains were read from a single sample in a study of blood T cell repertoires in COVID-19. Some clones are missing from TCRdb's copy, which holds only in-frame ones; the method was immunoSEQ multiplex PCR. The sample includes 250,000 to 350,000 clones, around 92% of them seen just once. Sequencing was done on a sample of peripheral blood. These receptors were taken from a man between 18 and 35 years old who had recovered from COVID-19. The CDR3 runs from the conserved cysteine through the conserved F or W. The D gene is left open where the match is weak. A row's size may be missing; if present it is once, few, many or a size class.

v_call	clone_size	j_call	d_call	cdr3_aa	cdr3_nt
TRBV19	.	TRBJ2-7	TRBD1	CASSIVGTVTYEQYF	TGTGCCAGTAGTATAGTAGGGACAGTCACCTACGAGCAGTACTTC
TRBV6-5	.	TRBJ1-3	.	CASSYSKGGGNTIYF	TGTGCCAGCAGTTACTCGAAAGGGGGAGGAAACACCATATATTTT
TRBV2	.	TRBJ1-2	.	CASSDDTFPYGYTF	TGTGCCAGCAGTGATGACACCTTTCCCTATGGCTACACCTTC
TRBV27	.	TRBJ2-1	.	CASSYTQVYNEQFF	TGTGCCAGCAGTTACACACAGGTTTACAATGAGCAGTTCTTC
TRBV7-9	.	TRBJ2-1	.	CASSLSWDKGRYNEQFF	TGTGCCAGCAGCTTAAGCTGGGACAAGGGGCGATACAATGAGCAGTTCTTC
TRBV9	few	TRBJ2-3	.	CASSVAGTDTQYF	TGTGCCAGCAGCGTAGCGGGCACAGATACGCAGTATTTT
TRBV6-5	.	TRBJ1-5	.	CASGHGLDQPQHF	TGTGCCAGCGGGCACGGCCTCGATCAGCCCCAGCATTTT
TRBV18	once	TRBJ2-2	.	CASSPPAAGGELFF	TGTGCCAGCTCACCACCGGCGGCTGGCGGGGAGCTGTTTTTT
TRBV7-6	.	TRBJ2-2	TRBD2	CASSPSGGSGELFF	TGTGCCAGCAGCCCTAGCGGGGGTAGCGGGGAGCTGTTTTTT
TRBV6-5	.	TRBJ2-6	.	CASEPGSGANVLTF	TGTGCCAGCGAACCAGGTTCTGGGGCCAACGTCCTGACTTTC
TRBV19	.	TRBJ2-7	.	CASRSGYEQYF	TGTGCCAGTAGGAGTGGCTACGAGCAGTACTTC
TRBV2	.	TRBJ2-1	.	CASSEVAVNNEQFF	TGTGCCAGCAGTGAAGTAGCCGTCAACAATGAGCAGTTCTTC
TRBV6-6	once	TRBJ1-1	TRBD1	CASSLLDRGGYGTEAFF	TGTGCCAGCAGTCTCCTCGACAGGGGAGGTTACGGCACTGAAGCTTTCTTT
TRBV5-4	.	TRBJ2-2	TRBD2	CASREGLAIGELFF	TGTGCCAGCAGGGAGGGACTAGCGATCGGGGAGCTGTTTTTT
TRBV19	.	TRBJ2-2	TRBD1	CASRIIGLGTGRFANTGELFF	TGTGCCAGTAGAATTATTGGATTAGGGACAGGGCGGTTCGCGAACACCGGGGAGCTGTTTTTT
TRBV4-1	.	TRBJ1-5	TRBD1	CASSLGVGQLNQPQHF	TGCGCCAGCAGCCTGGGGGTGGGACAGCTCAATCAGCCCCAGCATTTT
TRBV21-1	.	TRBJ2-3	.	CASSKSPDRGRDTDTQYF	TGTGCCAGCAGCAAAAGCCCGGACAGGGGGCGGGACACAGATACGCAGTATTTT
TRBV29-1	.	TRBJ2-3	TRBD1	CSAGTGGRDTQYF	TGCAGCGCAGGGACAGGGGGCAGGGATACGCAGTATTTT
TRBV7-9	once	TRBJ2-7	TRBD1	CASSLGQGWREQYF	TGTGCCAGCAGCTTGGGACAGGGATGGAGGGAGCAGTACTTC
TRBV10-3	.	TRBJ1-4	TRBD1	CAISEGRGDPNEKLFF	TGTGCCATCAGTGAGGGCAGGGGGGACCCTAATGAAAAACTGTTTTTT
TRBV7-9	.	TRBJ2-1	TRBD2	CASSLGSSGRTNEQFF	TGTGCCAGCAGCTTAGGCTCCAGCGGGAGGACCAATGAGCAGTTCTTC
TRBV4-1	.	TRBJ2-7	TRBD1	CASSPGQGPRYEQYF	TGCGCCAGCAGCCCGGGACAGGGGCCAAGGTACGAGCAGTACTTC
TRBV11-1	.	TRBJ2-1	TRBD2	CASSRRTSGSYNEQFF	TGTGCCAGCAGCCGGAGGACTAGCGGGTCCTACAATGAGCAGTTCTTC
TRBV29-1	.	TRBJ1-2	.	CSVAGQTLYGYTF	TGCAGCGTTGCTGGACAAACCCTTTATGGCTACACCTTC
TRBV6-5	.	TRBJ1-1	.	CASSYSRRGEAFF	TGTGCCAGCAGTTACTCGAGGCGGGGGGAAGCTTTCTTT
TRBV5-1	.	TRBJ2-5	.	CASSLFTGQETQYF	TGCGCCAGCAGCTTGTTCACAGGCCAAGAGACCCAGTACTTC
TRBV11-3	.	TRBJ1-2	.	CASSLDEGGYYGYTF	TGTGCCAGCAGCTTAGATGAGGGCGGTTACTATGGCTACACCTTC
TRBV19	.	TRBJ2-7	.	CASTSGYEQYF	TGTGCCAGTACCTCGGGCTACGAGCAGTACTTC
TRBV27	.	TRBJ2-1	TRBD2	CASGGGNEQFF	TGTGCCAGCGGCGGGGGAAATGAGCAGTTCTTC
TRBV2	once	TRBJ2-3	TRBD1	CASSASGTVSDTQYF	TGTGCCAGCAGTGCGTCCGGGACAGTTTCAGATACGCAGTATTTT
TRBV11-2	.	TRBJ2-2	TRBD1	CASSSPGQPAGELFF	TGTGCCAGCAGCTCCCCGGGACAGCCGGCCGGGGAGCTGTTTTTT
TRBV19	.	TRBJ2-5	.	CASSIGKQGSQYF	TGTGCCAGTAGTATAGGGAAACAGGGATCCCAGTACTTC
TRBV12-3/TRBV12-4	.	TRBJ1-2	.	CASSLGGGDGYTF	TGTGCCAGCAGTTTAGGGGGAGGGGATGGCTACACCTTC
TRBV9	.	TRBJ2-7	.	CASSRGWEQYF	TGTGCCAGCAGCAGGGGTTGGGAGCAGTACTTC
TRBV11-2	.	TRBJ1-6	.	CASSSLIRTGNSPLHF	TGTGCCAGCAGCTCACTGATCAGGACGGGGAATTCACCCCTCCACTTT
TRBV7-9	.	TRBJ2-5	.	CASSLGQYFQETQYF	TGTGCCAGCAGCTTAGGGCAGTATTTCCAAGAGACCCAGTACTTC
TRBV9	once	TRBJ2-2	.	CASSVGGYLRQGELFF	TGTGCCAGCAGCGTAGGAGGTTATCTTCGGCAAGGGGAGCTGTTTTTT
TRBV2	.	TRBJ2-7	.	CASSDGDKSSYEQYF	TGTGCCAGCAGTGATGGGGACAAGAGCTCCTACGAGCAGTACTTC
TRBV7-9	few	TRBJ2-5	.	CASFFTGEETQYF	TGTGCCAGCTTCTTTACGGGGGAAGAGACCCAGTACTTC
TRBV7-2	.	TRBJ2-1	TRBD2	CASSKLAGVANEQFF	TGTGCCAGCAGCAAACTAGCGGGGGTGGCCAATGAGCAGTTCTTC
TRBV2	few	TRBJ1-2	TRBD1	CASSGGTGGFSYTF	TGTGCCAGCAGTGGAGGGACAGGGGGCTTCAGCTACACCTTC
TRBV24-1	few	TRBJ2-3	.	CATSESGKTQYF	TGTGCCACCAGTGAGTCGGGGAAAACGCAGTATTTT
TRBV2	.	TRBJ1-4	.	CASSEAYRVEKLFF	TGTGCCAGCAGTGAAGCGTACCGGGTTGAAAAACTGTTTTTT
TRBV19	few	TRBJ2-4	TRBD1	CASSSGTAPAKNIQYF	TGTGCCAGTAGTTCCGGGACAGCACCAGCCAAAAACATTCAGTACTTC
TRBV19	once	TRBJ2-2	.	CASSTAGLNTGELFF	TGTGCCAGTAGTACGGCGGGCCTGAACACCGGGGAGCTGTTTTTT
TRBV19	.	TRBJ1-5	.	CASSIGAPGNQPQHF	TGTGCCAGTAGTATAGGAGCCCCGGGCAATCAGCCCCAGCATTTT